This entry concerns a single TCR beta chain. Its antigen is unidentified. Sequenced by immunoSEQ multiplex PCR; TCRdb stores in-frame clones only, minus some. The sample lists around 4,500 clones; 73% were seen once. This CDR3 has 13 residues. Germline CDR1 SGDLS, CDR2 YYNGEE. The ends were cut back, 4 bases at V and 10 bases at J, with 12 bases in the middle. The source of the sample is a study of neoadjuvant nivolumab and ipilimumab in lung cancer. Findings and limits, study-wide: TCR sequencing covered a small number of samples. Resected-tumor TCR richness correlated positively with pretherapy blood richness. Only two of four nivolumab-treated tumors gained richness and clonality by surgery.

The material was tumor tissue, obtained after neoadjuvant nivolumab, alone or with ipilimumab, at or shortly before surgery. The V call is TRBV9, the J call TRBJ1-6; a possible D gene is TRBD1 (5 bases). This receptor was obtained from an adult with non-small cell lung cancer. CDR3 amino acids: CASSQGANSPLHF. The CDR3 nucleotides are TGTGCCAGCAGCCAGGGAGCGAACTCACCCCTCCACTTT.